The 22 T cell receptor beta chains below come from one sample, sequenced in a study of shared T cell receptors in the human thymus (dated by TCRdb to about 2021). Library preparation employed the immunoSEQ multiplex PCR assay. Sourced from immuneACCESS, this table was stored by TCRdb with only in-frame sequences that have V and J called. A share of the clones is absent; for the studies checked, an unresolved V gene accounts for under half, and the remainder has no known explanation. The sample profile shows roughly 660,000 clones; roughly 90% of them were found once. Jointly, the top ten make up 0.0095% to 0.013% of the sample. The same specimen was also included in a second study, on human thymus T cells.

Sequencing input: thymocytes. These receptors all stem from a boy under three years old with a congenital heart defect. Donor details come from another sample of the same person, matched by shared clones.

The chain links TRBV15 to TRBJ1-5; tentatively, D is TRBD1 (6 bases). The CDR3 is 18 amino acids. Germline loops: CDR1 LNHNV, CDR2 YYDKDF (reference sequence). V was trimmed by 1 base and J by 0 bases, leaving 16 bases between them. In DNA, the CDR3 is TGTGCCACCAGCAGAGCCCAGGGGTGGATACGTAGCAATCAGCCCCAGCATTTT. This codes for CATSRAQGWIRSNQPQHF. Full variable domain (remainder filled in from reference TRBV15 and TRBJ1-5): DAMVIQNPRYQVTQFGKPVTLSCSQTLNHNVMYWYQQKSSQAPKLLFHYYDKDFNNEADTPDNFQSRRPNTSFCFLDIRSPGLGDTAMYLCATSRAQGWIRSNQPQHFGDGTRLSIL.

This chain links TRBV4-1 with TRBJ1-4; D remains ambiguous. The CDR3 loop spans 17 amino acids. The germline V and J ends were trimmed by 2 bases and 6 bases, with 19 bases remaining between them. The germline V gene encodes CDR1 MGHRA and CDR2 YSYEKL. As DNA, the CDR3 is TGCGCCAGCAGCCAACGTGGACCTAATCAGCGGGATGAAAAACTGTTTTTT. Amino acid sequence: CASSQRGPNQRDEKLFF.

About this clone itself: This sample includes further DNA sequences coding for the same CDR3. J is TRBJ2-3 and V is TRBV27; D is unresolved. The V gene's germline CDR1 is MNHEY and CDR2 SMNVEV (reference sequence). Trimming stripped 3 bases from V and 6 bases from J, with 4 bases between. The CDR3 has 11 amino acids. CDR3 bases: TGTGCCAGCAGTTTTGAGGATACGCAGTATTTT. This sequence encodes CASSFEDTQYF.

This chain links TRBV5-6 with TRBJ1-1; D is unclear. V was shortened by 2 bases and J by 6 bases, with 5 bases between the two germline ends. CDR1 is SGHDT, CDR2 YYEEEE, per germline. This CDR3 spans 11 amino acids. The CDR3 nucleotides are TGTGCCAGCAGCTTCGGTTCTGAAGCTTTCTTT. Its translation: CASSFGSEAFF. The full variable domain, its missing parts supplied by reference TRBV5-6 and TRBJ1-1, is DAGVTQSPTHLIKTRGQQVTLRCSPKSGHDTVSWYQQALGQGPQFIFQYYEEEERQRGNFPDRFSGHQFPNYSSELNVNALLLGDSALYLCASSFGSEAFFGQGTRLTVV.

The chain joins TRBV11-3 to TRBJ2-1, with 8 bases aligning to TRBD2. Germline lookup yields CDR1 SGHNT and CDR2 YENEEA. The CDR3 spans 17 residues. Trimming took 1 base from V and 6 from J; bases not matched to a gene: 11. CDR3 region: CASSLVWEREYFNEQFF. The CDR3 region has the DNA TGTGCCAGCAGCTTAGTTTGGGAGCGGGAGTATTTCAATGAGCAGTTCTTC.

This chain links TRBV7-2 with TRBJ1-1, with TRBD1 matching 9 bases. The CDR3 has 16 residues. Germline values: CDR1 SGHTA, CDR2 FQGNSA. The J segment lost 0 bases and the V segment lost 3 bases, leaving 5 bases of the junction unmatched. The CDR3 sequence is CASSLGQGAMNTEAFF. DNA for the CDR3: TGTGCCAGCAGCTTGGGACAGGGCGCGATGAACACTGAAGCTTTCTTT. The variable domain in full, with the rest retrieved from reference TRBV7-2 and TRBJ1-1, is GAGVSQSPSNKVTEKGKDVELRCDPISGHTALYWYRQSLGQGLEFLIYFQGNSAPDKSGLPSDRFSAERTGGSVSTLTIQRTQQEDSAVYLCASSLGQGAMNTEAFFGQGTRLTVV.

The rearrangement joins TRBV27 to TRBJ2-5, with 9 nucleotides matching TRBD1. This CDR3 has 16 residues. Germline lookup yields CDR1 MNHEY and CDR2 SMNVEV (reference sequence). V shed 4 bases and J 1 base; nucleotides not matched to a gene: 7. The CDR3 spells CASSSGQGVSQETQYF. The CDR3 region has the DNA TGTGCCAGCAGTTCGGGACAGGGAGTTTCCCAAGAGACCCAGTACTTC.

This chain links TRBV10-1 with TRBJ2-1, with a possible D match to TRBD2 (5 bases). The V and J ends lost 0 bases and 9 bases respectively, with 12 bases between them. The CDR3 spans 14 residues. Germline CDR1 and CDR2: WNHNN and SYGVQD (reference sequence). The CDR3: CASSESKRTPEQFF. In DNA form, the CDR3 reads TGCGCCAGCAGTGAGTCGAAGCGGACCCCTGAGCAGTTCTTC.

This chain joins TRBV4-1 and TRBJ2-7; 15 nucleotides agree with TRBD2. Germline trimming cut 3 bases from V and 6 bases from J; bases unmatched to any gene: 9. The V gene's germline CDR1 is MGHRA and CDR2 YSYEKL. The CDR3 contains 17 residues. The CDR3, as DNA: TGCGCCAGCAGCCAGGCCGGACTAGCGGGAGGGCCGGTCGAGCAGTACTTC. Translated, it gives CASSQAGLAGGPVEQYF.

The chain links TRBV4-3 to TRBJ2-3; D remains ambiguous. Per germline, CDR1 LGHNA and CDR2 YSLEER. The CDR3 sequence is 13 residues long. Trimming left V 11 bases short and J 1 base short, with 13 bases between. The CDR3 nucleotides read TGCGCCGCGAATCGGAGAGGCACAGATACGCAGTATTTT. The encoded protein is CAANRRGTDTQYF.

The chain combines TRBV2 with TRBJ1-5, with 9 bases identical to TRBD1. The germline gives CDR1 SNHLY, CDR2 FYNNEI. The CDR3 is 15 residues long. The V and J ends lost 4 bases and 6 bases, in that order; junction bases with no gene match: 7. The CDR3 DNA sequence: TGTGCCAGCAGTGTTAGGACAGGGGCAGGTCAGCCCCAGCATTTT. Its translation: CASSVRTGAGQPQHF. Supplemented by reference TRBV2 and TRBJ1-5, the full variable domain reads EPEVTQTPSHQVTQMGQEVILRCVPISNHLYFYWYRQILGQKVEFLVSFYNNEISEKSEIFDDQFSVERPDGSNFTLKIRSTKLEDSAMYFCASSVRTGAGQPQHFGDGTRLSIL.

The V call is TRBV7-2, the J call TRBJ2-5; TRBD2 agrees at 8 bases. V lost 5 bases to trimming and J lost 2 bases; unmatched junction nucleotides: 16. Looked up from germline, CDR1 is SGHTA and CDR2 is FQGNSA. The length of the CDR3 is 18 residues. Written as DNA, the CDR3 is TGTGCCAGCAGCCTACCAGTTAGCGGGACCGCAGATCAAGAGACCCAGTACTTC. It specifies CASSLPVSGTADQETQYF.

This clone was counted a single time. The CDR3 coding sequence is TGTGCCAGCAGCCCACAGGACCGACAGCCCTTCGTTAATAACTATGGCTACACCTTC. It yields the protein CASSPQDRQPFVNNYGYTF. The V gene is TRBV5-4, the J gene TRBJ1-2; TRBD1 is a possible D gene (5 bases). This CDR3 region has 19 residues. Germline CDR1 is SGHNT and CDR2 is YYREEE (reference sequence). V was trimmed by 4 bases and J by 1 base, leaving 26 bases between them.

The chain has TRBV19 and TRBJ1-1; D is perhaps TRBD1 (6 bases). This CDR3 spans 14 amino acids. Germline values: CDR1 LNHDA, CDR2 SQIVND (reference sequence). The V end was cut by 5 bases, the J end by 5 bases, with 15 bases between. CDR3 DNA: TGTGCCAGTAGTCCTACGGGGGGCGAGACTGAAGCTTTCTTT. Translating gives CASSPTGGETEAFF. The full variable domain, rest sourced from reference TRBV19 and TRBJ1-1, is DGGITQSPKYLFRKEGQNVTLSCEQNLNHDAMYWYRQDPGQGLRLIYYSQIVNDFQKGDIAEGYSVSREKKESFPLTVTSAQKNPTAFYLCASSPTGGETEAFFGQGTRLTVV.

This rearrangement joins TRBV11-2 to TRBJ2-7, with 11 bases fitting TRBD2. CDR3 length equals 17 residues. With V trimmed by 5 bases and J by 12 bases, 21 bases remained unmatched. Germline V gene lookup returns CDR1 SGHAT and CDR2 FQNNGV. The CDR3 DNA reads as TGTGCCAGCAGCCCTGGGAGGCCGGGACTAGCGGCTCGGGGAGGGTACTTC. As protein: CASSPGRPGLAARGGYF.

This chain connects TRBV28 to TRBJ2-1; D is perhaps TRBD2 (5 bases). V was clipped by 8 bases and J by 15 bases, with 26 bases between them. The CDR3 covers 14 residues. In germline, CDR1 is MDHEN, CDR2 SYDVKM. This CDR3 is CASRRRTGFSGPFF. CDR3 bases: TGTGCCAGCCGCCGACGGACTGGCTTTTCGGGCCCGTTCTTC.

In nucleotides, the CDR3 is TGTGCCACCCTCGGGGGGGGAGGCCCCAACTCCTACAATGAGCAGTTCTTC. It encodes CATLGGGGPNSYNEQFF. The chain carries TRBV27 and TRBJ2-1, with 8 positions matching TRBD2. Trimming removed 10 bases from V and 0 bases from J; junction bases left unmatched: 14. The CDR3 spans 17 residues. Germline lookup yields CDR1 MNHEY and CDR2 SMNVEV (reference sequence).

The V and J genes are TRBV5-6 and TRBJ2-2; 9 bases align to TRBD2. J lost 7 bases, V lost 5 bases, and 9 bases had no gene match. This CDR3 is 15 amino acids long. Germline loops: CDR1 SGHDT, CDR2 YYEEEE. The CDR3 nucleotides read TGTGCCAGCAGGTTTAGCGGGAGAGTGGTCGGGGAGCTGTTTTTT. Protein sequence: CASRFSGRVVGELFF.

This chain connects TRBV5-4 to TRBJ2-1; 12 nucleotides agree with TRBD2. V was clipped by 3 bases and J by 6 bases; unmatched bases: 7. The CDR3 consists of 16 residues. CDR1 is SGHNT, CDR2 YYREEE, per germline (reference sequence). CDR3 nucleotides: TGTGCCAGCAGCTCCCCCGCTAGCGGGGGGGCCAATGAGCAGTTCTTC. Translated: CASSSPASGGANEQFF.

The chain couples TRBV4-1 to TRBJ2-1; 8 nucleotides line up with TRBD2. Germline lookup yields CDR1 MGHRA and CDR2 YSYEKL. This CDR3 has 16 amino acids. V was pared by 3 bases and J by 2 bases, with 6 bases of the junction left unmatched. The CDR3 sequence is CASSHAWREAYNEQFF. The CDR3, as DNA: TGCGCCAGCAGCCATGCGTGGCGGGAGGCCTACAATGAGCAGTTCTTC.

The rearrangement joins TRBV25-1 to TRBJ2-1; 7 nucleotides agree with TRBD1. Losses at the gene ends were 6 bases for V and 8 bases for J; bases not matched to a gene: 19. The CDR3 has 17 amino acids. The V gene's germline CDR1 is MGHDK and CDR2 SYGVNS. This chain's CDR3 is CASSPRGMRAPCDEQFF. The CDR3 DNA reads TGTGCCAGCAGCCCCAGGGGGATGAGGGCCCCCTGTGATGAGCAGTTCTTC.

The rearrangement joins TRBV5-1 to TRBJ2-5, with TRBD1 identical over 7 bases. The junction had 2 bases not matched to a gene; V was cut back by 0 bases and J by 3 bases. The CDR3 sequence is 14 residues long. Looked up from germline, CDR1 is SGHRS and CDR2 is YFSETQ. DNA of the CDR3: TGCGCCAGCAGCTTGGGAGGGGGCGAAGAGACCCAGTACTTC. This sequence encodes CASSLGGGEETQYF. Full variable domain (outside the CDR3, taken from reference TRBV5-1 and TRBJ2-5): KAGVTQTPRYLIKTRGQQVTLSCSPISGHRSVSWYQQTPGQGLQFLFEYFSETQRNKGNFPGRFSGRQFSNSRSEMNVSTLELGDSALYLCASSLGGGEETQYFGPGTRLLVL.